This T cell receptor (beta chain) was captured by sequencing in a study of cytomegalovirus exposure and HLA in healthy donors. Study outcomes and limitations: The CMV antigen specificity of a few CMV-associated chains was confirmed through in vitro analysis.

The germline gives CDR1 SGDLS, CDR2 YYNGEE. The CDR3 is made up of 15 amino acids. V was clipped by 4 bases and J by 2 bases, with 13 bases between them. On this clone: Its target is unknown.

Generated by immunoSEQ multiplex PCR, the TCRdb table keeps only in-frame clones and is missing some. The repertoire consists of 250,000 to 400,000 clones, with roughly 90% occurring once and the leading ten covering more than 0.9%. The source is a young woman in good health and CMV-seropositive. The rearrangement links TRBV9 to TRBJ2-1; TRBD1 is a possible D gene (5 bases). Sample: PBMCs. This CDR3 reads CASSTGHQAYNEQFF. The DNA of the CDR3 is TGTGCCAGCAGCACTGGACACCAGGCCTACAATGAGCAGTTCTTC.